This T cell receptor (beta chain) was sequenced during a study of blood T cell repertoires in COVID-19. Background on the study: COVID-19 samples from acute and convalescent phases originated in the United States, Italy and Spain. T cells, B-cell-depleted T cells, or PBMCs provided the cDNA or gDNA that served as material.

In the original processing: It was from reference gene primer amplification that nucleated cell counts were estimated. The table came from immunoSEQ multiplex PCR; TCRdb's copy has only in-frame clones and leaves some out. V and J calls and clone size follow that table, whereas D and trimming were derived from the DNA. The sample has 100,000 to 150,000 clones; over 80% are singletons. The CDR3 covers 16 residues. Germline trimming cut 8 bases from V and 2 bases from J; bases unmatched to any gene: 12. The germline V gene has CDR1 SNHLY and CDR2 FYNNEI. This sequence was found in a man between 45 and 60 years old with active COVID-19. The material sequenced was peripheral blood. The chain links TRBV2 to TRBJ2-3, with 8 bases that match TRBD2. The CDR3 bases are TGTGCCAGCCAGGATCTATGGACTAGCATCACAGATACGCAGTATTTT. This encodes CASQDLWTSITDTQYF. Drawing the rest from reference TRBV2 and TRBJ2-3, the complete variable domain is EPEVTQTPSHQVTQMGQEVILRCVPISNHLYFYWYRQILGQKVEFLVSFYNNEISEKSEIFDDQFSVERPDGSNFTLKIRSTKLEDSAMYFCASQDLWTSITDTQYFGPGTRLTVL.